The clone carrying this TCR beta chain was counted between two and nine times. Its target is not known. This record comes from a study of beta chain features in type 1 diabetes. Trimming removed 5 bases at V and 5 bases at J, with 8 bases between. The CDR3 is 11 amino acids. The germline V gene encodes CDR1 GTSNPN and CDR2 SVGIG (reference sequence). General observations from the study: Fewer junction insertions and more nucleotide deletions appeared in type 1 diabetes patients. Shorter TCRB CDR3s, moderately but significantly so, marked every one of the four CD4+ subsets in Type 1 diabetes patients.

Isolation of CD4+ naive, central memory, regulatory and stem cell-like memory cells was achieved by sorting via CD45RO/CCR7/CD25/CD127/CD95/CD27. What was sequenced were expressed TCRB transcripts, since all of the isolated RNA had been reverse transcribed. Only in-frame clones appear in the TCRdb table, and some are missing; sequencing was by immunoSEQ multiplex PCR. The data contain roughly 280,000 clones, around 24% of them singletons. The clonotype originates from a woman aged 25 to 39 with type 1 diabetes. This chain connects TRBV30 to TRBJ2-3; a weak D match, TRBD1 (5 bases). The sequencing sample was made of naive CD4+ T cells from blood. CDR3 sequence (DNA): TGTGCCTGGGGGGCTAAAGATACGCAGTATTTT. Amino acids: CAWGAKDTQYF.